These 26 T cell receptor beta chains share one sample of origin, sequenced in a study of identical twins. MiXCR, run by TCRdb on the 5' RACE reads, gives a single entry per CDR3 protein. The sample records hundreds of thousands of distinct CDR3 sequences, 15% to 20% being singletons. In addition, the sample was reused for a study of T cells expressing NK-cell markers.

Material for sequencing was PBMCs. These TCRs come from a woman younger than 30 in good health.

The chain joins TRBV20-1 to TRBJ2-2, with D possibly being TRBD1 or TRBD2 (5 bases each). The CDR3 runs to 22 residues. CDR1 is DFQATT, CDR2 SNEGSKA, per germline (reference sequence). Trimming cost V 0 bases and J 1 base, with 30 bases left between them. CDR3 sequence: CSARDSYRGLGPNPLNTGELFF. DNA of the CDR3: TGCAGTGCTAGAGATTCTTATCGAGGCTTGGGACCGAATCCTCTGAACACCGGGGAGCTGTTTTTT.

The V call is TRBV12-3 or TRBV12-4, the J call TRBJ2-1; possibly TRBD2 for D (5 bases). Deletions cut 5 bases from V and 12 bases from J, with 8 bases between. This CDR3 region has 10 residues. Here the CDR3 DNA reads TGTGCCAGCAGTCGGGATCGGCAGTTCTTC. Translation gives CASSRDRQFF.

This clonotype was counted a few times. The chain couples TRBV6-1 to TRBJ2-3, with 12 bases identical to TRBD1. Germline assignment: CDR1 MNHNS and CDR2 SASEGT. V lost 6 bases and J lost 3; bases outside the gene matches: 13. The CDR3 is 18 amino acids. The CDR3 region has the DNA TGTGCCAGCAGGTCGACCCACCGGGACAGGGGGCGGACAGATACGCAGTATTTT. It encodes CASRSTHRDRGRTDTQYF.

The chain links TRBV5-1 to TRBJ2-5, with TRBD2 matching 9 bases. The CDR3 is made up of 17 amino acids. Germline CDR1 is SGHRS and CDR2 is YFSETQ. V lost 1 base and J lost 3; bases outside the gene matches: 10. CDR3 protein: CASSLWREGREEETQYF. The CDR3 nucleotides read TGCGCCAGCAGCTTGTGGCGGGAGGGCCGGGAGGAAGAGACCCAGTACTTC.

This clonotype appeared a few times. The chain joins TRBV20-1 to TRBJ2-1; D uncertain. V was cut by 0 bases and J by 3 bases, with 9 bases left in between. The germline V gene has CDR1 DFQATT and CDR2 SNEGSKA (reference sequence). The CDR3 spans 14 residues. The CDR3: CSARDGQSYNEQFF. The CDR3 DNA follows: TGCAGTGCTAGAGATGGTCAGAGCTACAATGAGCAGTTCTTC.

The V call is TRBV5-1, the J call TRBJ1-2; D is unresolved. CDR1 and CDR2 from the germline V gene are SGHRS and YFSETQ. Trimming removed 0 bases from V and 2 bases from J, with 8 bases in between. The CDR3 runs to 14 residues. The CDR3 loop is CASSLAPLNYGYTF. CDR3 nucleotides: TGCGCCAGCAGCTTGGCTCCCCTAAACTATGGCTACACCTTC.

This clonotype was detected only a few times. The V and J genes are TRBV12-3 or TRBV12-4 and TRBJ2-7; TRBD1 or TRBD2 may be the D gene (5 bases each). This CDR3 is 14 amino acids long. V was pared by 3 bases and J by 4 bases, with 13 bases between. The CDR3 reads CASSFGGIKYEQYF. The CDR3 coding sequence is TGTGCCAGCAGTTTTGGGGGAATCAAGTACGAGCAGTACTTC.

J is TRBJ2-1 and V is TRBV6-5; D might be TRBD2 (6 bases). The V and J ends lost 2 bases and 5 bases respectively, with 19 bases between them. The CDR3 contains 17 residues. Germline-derived CDR1 and CDR2 are MNHEY and SVGAGI. The DNA for the CDR3 is TGTGCCAGCAGTTACAGTACGCCGGAGGGCCGGGACAATGAGCAGTTCTTC. Its translation is CASSYSTPEGRDNEQFF.

This chain uses TRBV30 with TRBJ1-6; D remains ambiguous. There are 13 residues in the CDR3. The V end was cut by 2 bases, the J end by 5 bases, with 7 bases between. From germline, CDR1 is GTSNPN and CDR2 SVGIG (reference sequence). CDR3 DNA sequence: TGTGCCTGGAGTATCGGGAATAATTCACCCCTCCACTTT. As protein: CAWSIGNNSPLHF. Full variable domain (remainder filled in from reference TRBV30 and TRBJ1-6): SQTIHQWPATLVQPVGSPLSLECTVEGTSNPNLYWYRQAAGRGLQLLFYSVGIGQISSEVPQNLSASRPQDRQFILSSKKLLLSDSGFYLCAWSIGNNSPLHFGNGTRLTVT.

V usage is TRBV29-1 and J usage is TRBJ2-1; 11 bases are a match to TRBD2. The germline gives CDR1 SQVTM, CDR2 ANQGSEA. With V trimmed by 2 bases and J by 0 bases, 3 bases remained unmatched. This CDR3 is 16 amino acids long. Here the CDR3 reads CSVETGLADSYNEQFF. The CDR3 DNA sequence: TGCAGCGTTGAAACGGGACTAGCGGACTCCTACAATGAGCAGTTCTTC.

In its sample, this clonotype was seen many times. This chain uses TRBV29-1 with TRBJ2-3; D might be TRBD2 (6 bases). CDR3 size: 14 residues. V lost 7 bases to trimming and J lost 5 bases, with 19 bases between them. CDR1 SQVTM and CDR2 ANQGSEA come from the germline V gene. CDR3 sequence: CSGGAGLGGDTQYF. The CDR3, as DNA: TGCAGCGGTGGAGCCGGGCTGGGAGGAGATACGCAGTATTTT.

This clonotype was counted between two and nine times. The chain is built from TRBV12-3 or TRBV12-4 and TRBJ2-7, with 8 positions matching TRBD1. Germline trimming cut 3 bases from V and 1 base from J; bases unmatched to any gene: 5. The CDR3 has 15 residues. The CDR3 reads CASSLDRDQSYEQYF. Here the CDR3 DNA reads TGTGCCAGCAGTTTGGACAGGGACCAGTCCTACGAGCAGTACTTC.

The chain has TRBV20-1 and TRBJ1-5; no definite D call. Trimming left V 6 bases short and J 5 bases short, with 8 bases between. This CDR3 has 11 residues. Germline CDR1 reads DFQATT; CDR2 reads SNEGSKA (reference sequence). CDR3 amino acids: CSAGRHQPQHF. The CDR3 coding sequence is TGCAGTGCGGGGAGGCATCAGCCCCAGCATTTT.

This clonotype was recorded at least ten times. The chain links TRBV12-3 or TRBV12-4 to TRBJ2-7; perhaps TRBD1 as D (5 bases). This CDR3 comprises 15 residues. V was clipped by 3 bases and J by 7 bases, with 19 bases between them. The CDR3 region is CASSLAVRGVAEQYF. The CDR3 coding sequence is TGTGCCAGCAGTTTGGCGGTTAGGGGTGTAGCAGAGCAGTACTTC.

V and J are TRBV7-9 and TRBJ1-3; tentatively, D is TRBD1 (5 bases). CDR1 and CDR2 (germline): SEHNR, FQNEAQ (reference sequence). V lost 10 bases and J lost 3, with 10 bases in between. The CDR3 is 12 amino acids. In DNA form, the CDR3 reads TGTGCCACCCAGGGCGGTGGAAACACCATATATTTT. Residues: CATQGGGNTIYF. The full variable domain, its missing parts supplied by reference TRBV7-9 and TRBJ1-3, is DTGVSQNPRHKITKRGQNVTFRCDPISEHNRLYWYRQTLGQGPEFLTYFQNEAQLEKSRLLSDRFSAERPKGSFSTLEIQRTEQGDSAMYLCATQGGGNTIYFGEGSWLTVV.

The chain has TRBV2 and TRBJ1-1; D unresolved. V lost 7 bases to trimming and J lost 6 bases, with 15 bases between them. Per germline, CDR1 SNHLY and CDR2 FYNNEI. The CDR3 spans 13 residues. The CDR3 nucleotides read TGTGCCAGCATTCTGGATGTGGAGGCTGAAGCTTTCTTT. Translated, it gives CASILDVEAEAFF.

This clonotype appeared a few times. V and J are TRBV5-1 and TRBJ2-1; 8 nucleotides agree with TRBD1. Germline CDR1 SGHRS, CDR2 YFSETQ. The CDR3 runs 12 residues. Losses at the gene ends were 4 bases for V and 9 bases for J; bases not matched to a gene: 3. The CDR3: CASSPGQGEQFF. The CDR3 DNA reads TGCGCCAGCAGCCCCGGACAGGGTGAGCAGTTCTTC.

This clonotype came up a few times. For the CDR3, the DNA is TGCGCCAGCAGCCAAGATGTCGCTGGGACAGGGGGTGGCTACACCTTC. Amino acid sequence: CASSQDVAGTGGGYTF. The chain is built from TRBV4-1 and TRBJ1-2; TRBD1 agrees at 11 bases. V lost 0 bases and J lost 7; bases outside the gene matches: 7. This CDR3 is 16 amino acids long. Germline lookup yields CDR1 MGHRA and CDR2 YSYEKL.

This clonotype was observed a handful of times. The rearrangement links TRBV20-1 to TRBJ2-3, with 10 bases that match TRBD1. This CDR3 contains 14 residues. Trimming removed 3 bases from V and 10 bases from J; junction bases left unmatched: 10. Germline V CDR1 and CDR2: DFQATT, SNEGSKA (reference sequence). CDR3 nucleotides: TGCAGTGCTAGCAGACAGGGGGCCCAAGAATCGCAGTATTTT. As protein: CSASRQGAQESQYF.

The chain couples TRBV6-5 to TRBJ1-4; TRBD1 aligns across 7 bases. CDR3 length: 14 residues. Trimming at V came to 4 bases and at J to 4 bases, leaving 3 bases not matched to a gene. Germline CDR1 is MNHEY and CDR2 is SVGAGI. CDR3 amino acids: CASSFRGNNEKLFF. CDR3 nucleotides: TGTGCCAGCAGTTTCAGGGGGAATAATGAAAAACTGTTTTTT.

This clonotype was seen a handful of times. The CDR3 here is CAALFWGGRYGYTF. CDR3 bases: TGTGCTGCATTATTCTGGGGGGGCCGCTATGGCTACACCTTC. The rearrangement links TRBV30 to TRBJ1-2, with D tentatively TRBD1 (6 bases). The CDR3 loop spans 14 amino acids. Germline CDR1 GTSNPN, CDR2 SVGIG (reference sequence).

The genes are TRBV6-5 and TRBJ1-2; D unclear. Germline-derived CDR1 and CDR2 are MNHEY and SVGAGI. The ends were cut back, 2 bases at V and 9 bases at J, with 13 bases in the middle. This CDR3 is built from 13 residues. The CDR3 DNA follows: TGTGCCAGCAGTTACGAGGCCAGCACTCGCTACACCTTC. Its protein is CASSYEASTRYTF.

This clonotype was counted only a few times. The chain carries TRBV2 and TRBJ1-4; 7 bases are a match to TRBD1. The J segment lost 4 bases and the V segment lost 7 bases, leaving 9 bases of the junction unmatched. Germline V gene sequence: CDR1 SNHLY, CDR2 FYNNEI. The CDR3 runs 15 residues. The CDR3: CASNFIGGSNEKLFF. In DNA form, the CDR3 reads TGTGCCAGCAATTTTATAGGGGGCAGTAATGAAAAACTGTTTTTT.

V and J are TRBV7-2 and TRBJ2-3, with TRBD2 identical over 8 bases. V lost 6 bases, J lost 5 bases, and 10 bases stayed unmatched. Germline V gene lookup returns CDR1 SGHTA and CDR2 FQGNSA. The CDR3 spans 15 residues. CDR3 coding DNA: TGTGCCAGCAGACCTCCAGCGGGAGTTGTAGATACGCAGTATTTT. This encodes CASRPPAGVVDTQYF.

This clonotype was detected a few times. The V and J genes are TRBV20-1 and TRBJ2-2; TRBD2 matches at 10 bases. V dropped 0 bases and J dropped 7; count of bases not matched to a gene: 5. The length of the CDR3 is 15 residues. Per germline, CDR1 DFQATT and CDR2 SNEGSKA (reference sequence). The CDR3 loop reads CSARESGRAGGELFF. The CDR3, as DNA: TGCAGTGCTAGAGAAAGCGGGAGGGCAGGCGGGGAGCTGTTTTTT.

In its sample, this clonotype was seen a few times. The genes are TRBV6-1 and TRBJ2-7, with TRBD2 matching over 8 bases. CDR1 and CDR2 (germline): MNHNS, SASEGT. The CDR3 covers 16 residues. V was clipped by 7 bases and J by 1 base; unmatched bases: 12. CDR3 bases: TGTGCCAGCACCAAGTTAACGGGAGGGATTTCCTACGAGCAGTACTTC. This encodes CASTKLTGGISYEQYF.